This T cell receptor beta chain is from a study of blood T cell repertoires in COVID-19. Overall study context: Researchers got acute and convalescent COVID-19 samples from the United States, Italy and Spain. T cells, B-cell-depleted T cells, or PBMCs supplied cDNA or gDNA.

How the authors handled the data: Amplified reference gene primers provided the basis for estimating nucleated cell counts. The assay was immunoSEQ multiplex PCR, and TCRdb's table has in-frame clones only and misses some. V, J and clone size are taken as reported in that table, and D and trimming were inferred from the DNA itself. The data contain about 54,000 clones, 85% to 95% of them singletons. The V gene's germline CDR1 is MNHEY and CDR2 SMNVEV (reference sequence). Trimming took 5 bases from V and 2 from J; bases not matched to a gene: 13. The CDR3 totals 17 residues. V usage is TRBV27 and J usage is TRBJ1-1; the match to TRBD1 covers 8 bases. Material for sequencing was peripheral blood. This TCR was sampled from a man aged 45-65 years with acute or convalescent COVID-19. The CDR3 reads CASSQGQGIWGNTEAFF. The CDR3 DNA reads as TGTGCCAGCAGTCAAGGACAGGGAATTTGGGGAAACACTGAAGCTTTCTTT.